This record covers a single T cell receptor beta chain. Germline loops: CDR1 SGHTA, CDR2 FQGTGA. CDR3 length: 15 amino acids. The junction had 9 bases not matched to a gene; V was cut back by 5 bases and J by 4 bases. TCRdb re-called the 5' RACE reads with MiXCR, one entry per CDR3 protein. The sample has about 190,000 distinct CDR3 sequences, around 30% seen once. These data originate in a study of T-cell memory formation after mild COVID-19. This chain connects TRBV7-3 to TRBJ1-1; 8 nucleotides align to TRBD1. This receptor was taken from an adult woman who had mild COVID-19 (a few samples of this study predate the infection). Cell type and time point are not known. The specimen sequenced was PBMCs or a T cell subset sorted from them (not recorded which). The CDR3 spells CASSPQKTGGTEAFF. The DNA of the CDR3 is TGTGCCAGCAGCCCCCAAAAAACAGGGGGCACTGAAGCTTTCTTT.